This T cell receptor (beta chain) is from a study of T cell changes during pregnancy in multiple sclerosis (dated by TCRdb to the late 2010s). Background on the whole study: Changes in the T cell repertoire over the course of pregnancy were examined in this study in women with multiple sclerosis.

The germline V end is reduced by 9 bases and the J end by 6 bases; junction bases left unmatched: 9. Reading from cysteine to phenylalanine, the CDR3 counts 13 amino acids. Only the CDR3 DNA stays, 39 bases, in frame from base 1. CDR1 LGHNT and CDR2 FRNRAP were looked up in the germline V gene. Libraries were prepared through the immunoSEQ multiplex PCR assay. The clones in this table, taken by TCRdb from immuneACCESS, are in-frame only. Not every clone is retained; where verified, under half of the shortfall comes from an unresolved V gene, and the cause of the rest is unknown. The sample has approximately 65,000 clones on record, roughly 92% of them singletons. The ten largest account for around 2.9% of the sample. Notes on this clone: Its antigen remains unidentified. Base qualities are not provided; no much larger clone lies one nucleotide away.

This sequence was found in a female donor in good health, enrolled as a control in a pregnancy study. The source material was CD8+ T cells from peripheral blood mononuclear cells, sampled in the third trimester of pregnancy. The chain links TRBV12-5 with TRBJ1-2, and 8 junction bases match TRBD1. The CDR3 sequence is CASAIGQGNGYTF. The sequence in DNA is TGTGCTAGCGCCATCGGACAGGGTAATGGCTACACCTTC.